This is a list of T cell receptor beta chains from one sample in a study of cytomegalovirus exposure and HLA in healthy donors. Here immunoSEQ multiplex PCR was the method, and the copy in TCRdb shows in-frame clones only, minus some. Of approximately 82,000 clones listed, more than 55% are singletons. Sequenced material: PBMCs. The receptors come from a woman in her 30s in good health and CMV-seropositive. The CDR3 runs from the conserved cysteine through the conserved F or W.

v_call: TRBV7-8; j_call: TRBJ2-7; cdr3_aa: CASSHYDRGPYEQYF
v_call: TRBV9; j_call: TRBJ1-4; cdr3_aa: CASSSQTGANEKLFF
v_call: TRBV14; j_call: TRBJ2-5; cdr3_aa: CASSQNIGQALEQYF
v_call: TRBV6-5; j_call: TRBJ1-2; cdr3_aa: CASSYLEGADYGYTF
v_call: TRBV21-1; j_call: TRBJ1-5; cdr3_aa: CASSKAYKWERENQPQHF
v_call: TRBV6-5; j_call: TRBJ1-3; cdr3_aa: CASSYDTAGNTIYF
v_call: TRBV5-4; j_call: TRBJ1-2; cdr3_aa: CASIVQGDNGYTF
v_call: TRBV4-3; j_call: TRBJ1-1; cdr3_aa: CASSQAYRASTEAFF
v_call: TRBV4-3; j_call: TRBJ1-5; cdr3_aa: CASSPWAGGGMQGNQPQHF
v_call: TRBV27; j_call: TRBJ1-5; cdr3_aa: CASSPDSLPNQPQHF
v_call: TRBV9; j_call: TRBJ2-5; cdr3_aa: CASSVDNAGGRETQYF
v_call: TRBV9; j_call: TRBJ2-1; cdr3_aa: CASSVSSGDYNEQFF
v_call: TRBV6-5; j_call: TRBJ2-5; cdr3_aa: CASSSYRGQVRETQYF
v_call: TRBV4-1; j_call: TRBJ2-1; cdr3_aa: CASSQSPQGFEQFF
v_call: TRBV19; j_call: TRBJ1-6; cdr3_aa: CASSGWDRGYNSPLHF
v_call: TRBV5-1; j_call: TRBJ1-1; cdr3_aa: CASSAGSGADTEAFF
v_call: TRBV29-1; j_call: TRBJ1-1; cdr3_aa: CSAGRLADTEAFF
v_call: TRBV6-1; j_call: TRBJ2-5; cdr3_aa: CASSESLVLGTQYF
v_call: TRBV21-1; j_call: TRBJ1-5; cdr3_aa: CASSPGVGSGNQPQHF
v_call: TRBV30; j_call: TRBJ1-5; cdr3_aa: CAWADRGLFNQPQHF
v_call: TRBV6-5; j_call: TRBJ2-7; cdr3_aa: CASSYSTGEYSYEQYF
v_call: TRBV5-6; j_call: TRBJ1-2; cdr3_aa: CATRPQGARGYTF
v_call: TRBV28; j_call: TRBJ2-7; cdr3_aa: CASSFPPVYEQYF
v_call: TRBV6-6; j_call: TRBJ2-7; cdr3_aa: CASTLTLPHEQYF
v_call: TRBV29-1; j_call: TRBJ2-5; cdr3_aa: CSSYGASGGETQYF
v_call: TRBV5-4; j_call: TRBJ2-1; cdr3_aa: CASEPGSGGNYNEQFF
v_call: TRBV9; j_call: TRBJ1-1; cdr3_aa: CASSPEDRGGLAFF
v_call: TRBV2; j_call: TRBJ1-3; cdr3_aa: CASEPPLSGNTIYF
v_call: TRBV28; j_call: TRBJ2-2; cdr3_aa: CASRQDTGELFF
v_call: TRBV4-1; j_call: TRBJ2-7; cdr3_aa: CASSQEAGSSYEQYF
v_call: TRBV4-3; j_call: TRBJ2-1; cdr3_aa: CASSQDASITYNEQFF
v_call: TRBV30; j_call: TRBJ1-6; cdr3_aa: CAYKTQGVGNSPLHF
v_call: TRBV5-6; j_call: TRBJ2-1; cdr3_aa: CASSSSPYPGGPYNEQFF
v_call: TRBV29-1; j_call: TRBJ2-3; cdr3_aa: CSVDISGVGDTQYF
v_call: TRBV6-6; j_call: TRBJ1-1; cdr3_aa: CASRRDSGTEAFF
v_call: TRBV30; j_call: TRBJ1-5; cdr3_aa: CAWSGGAIQPQHF
v_call: TRBV5-4; j_call: TRBJ1-1; cdr3_aa: CAWRGGRNTEAFF
v_call: TRBV7-9; j_call: TRBJ2-7; cdr3_aa: CASSLGSGGLTYEQYF
v_call: TRBV19; j_call: TRBJ2-2; cdr3_aa: CASTWGGTGELFF
v_call: TRBV4-3; j_call: TRBJ2-1; cdr3_aa: CASSQLSAGKNEQFF
v_call: TRBV7-2; j_call: TRBJ2-5; cdr3_aa: CASSLGVGRGGVETQYF
v_call: TRBV14; j_call: TRBJ1-2; cdr3_aa: CASSPQGYYGYTF
v_call: TRBV5-4; j_call: TRBJ2-3; cdr3_aa: CASSLGLAGGVDTQYF
v_call: TRBV19; j_call: TRBJ2-3; cdr3_aa: CASSIRLGLSTDTQYF
v_call: TRBV7-2; j_call: TRBJ1-2; cdr3_aa: CASSLSANYGYTF
v_call: TRBV6-1; j_call: TRBJ2-7; cdr3_aa: CASRETGNYEQYF
v_call: TRBV10-2; j_call: TRBJ1-6; cdr3_aa: CASSWTGAVSPLHF
v_call: TRBV19; j_call: TRBJ2-3; cdr3_aa: CASSPPTDTQYF
v_call: TRBV29-1; j_call: TRBJ1-2; cdr3_aa: CSVARDTTKEGYTF
v_call: TRBV12-5; j_call: TRBJ2-3; cdr3_aa: CASGLVLDRVGDTQYF
v_call: TRBV1; j_call: TRBJ2-1; cdr3_aa: CTSSPPPRSGGADEQFF
v_call: TRBV30; j_call: TRBJ1-2; cdr3_aa: CAWGDGRLYGYTF
v_call: TRBV27; j_call: TRBJ1-2; cdr3_aa: CASSLGQGIDGYTF
v_call: TRBV2; j_call: TRBJ1-1; cdr3_aa: CASTGGQLGTEAFF
v_call: TRBV9; j_call: TRBJ2-3; cdr3_aa: CASSVLPGQGRTDTQYF
v_call: TRBV25-1; j_call: TRBJ2-1; cdr3_aa: CASSDAGARRNEQFF
v_call: TRBV7-2; j_call: TRBJ2-7; cdr3_aa: CASSFREGEQYF
v_call: TRBV14; j_call: TRBJ1-2; cdr3_aa: CASSHGVGHTTYGYTF
v_call: TRBV6-1; j_call: TRBJ1-2; cdr3_aa: CASRPQGNYGYTF